These T cell receptor beta chains were read from a single sample in a study of T cells in Graves' hyperthyroidism and ophthalmopathy. TCRdb itself ran the multiplex PCR reads through MiXCR, one entry per CDR3 protein. The sample records about 620,000 distinct CDR3 sequences, around 15% being singletons. Sequencing used blood. The receptors come from a woman in her 30s with Graves' hyperthyroidism. CDR3s include the opening cysteine and the closing phenylalanine or tryptophan. The D gene is left open where the match is weak. Size tells how often a clone was seen (once, few, many) or the class of an expanded clone, and some rows leave it out.

size	J	V	D	DNA	CDR3
many	TRBJ2-5	TRBV12-3/TRBV12-4	NA	TGTGCCAGCAGTTTTAGTGGTTTGCTCGGGACCCAGTACTTC	CASSFSGLLGTQYF
many	TRBJ2-7	TRBV28	TRBD1	TGTGCCAGCAGTTTGCCAGGGGGCTCCTGGGGTTCGTACTTC	CASSLPGGSWGSYF
few	TRBJ2-5	TRBV14	NA	TGTGCCAGCAGCCGCCTTCGGGGACAACAAGAGACCCAGTACTTC	CASSRLRGQQETQYF
many	TRBJ2-7	TRBV7-8	NA	TGTGCCAGCAGCTTAGGGGGGTTTACCTACGAGCAGTACTTC	CASSLGGFTYEQYF
many	TRBJ2-7	TRBV3-1	NA	TGTGCCAGCAGCCAAGTGTCCGGGGCGGGGGAGCAGTACTTC	CASSQVSGAGEQYF
few	TRBJ2-2	TRBV12-5	TRBD2	TGTGCTAGTGGCCTAGCGGGAGCCCCCGGGGAGCTGTTTTTT	CASGLAGAPGELFF
few	TRBJ2-5	TRBV6-1	NA	TGTGCCAGCAGTGAAGGCAGGGGCGCAGAGACCCAGTACTTC	CASSEGRGAETQYF
many	TRBJ1-5	TRBV12-3/TRBV12-4	NA	TGTGCCAGCAGTTGGGTCTCAAATAGCAATCAGCCCCAGCATTTT	CASSWVSNSNQPQHF
few	TRBJ2-3	TRBV12-5	NA	TGTGCTAGTGGTCCCCAGGGGGATACGCAGTATTTT	CASGPQGDTQYF
NA	TRBJ2-1	TRBV4-1	TRBD2	TGCGCCAGCAGCCAACCGTACGGGGGGGATGAGCAGTTCTTC	CASSQPYGGDEQFF
many	TRBJ1-1	TRBV9	NA	TGTGCCAGCAGCGTAGCCGCGGTCGGCACTGAAGCTTTCTTT	CASSVAAVGTEAFF
few	TRBJ1-6	TRBV6-1	NA	TGTGCCAGCAGTGAATGGCAGGGTAATTCACCCCTCCACTTT	CASSEWQGNSPLHF
many	TRBJ2-2	TRBV28	TRBD2	TGTGCCAGCAGTTTAGGGACTAGCGACACCGGGGAGCTGTTTTTT	CASSLGTSDTGELFF
many	TRBJ1-5	TRBV5-5	NA	TGTGCCAGCAGCTGGGGACGTGCTCAGCCCCAGCATTTT	CASSWGRAQPQHF
few	TRBJ1-1	TRBV4-3	TRBD1	TGCGCCAGCAGCCAAACTTCACCGGGACAGGGGAACACTGAAGCTTTCTTT	CASSQTSPGQGNTEAFF
few	TRBJ2-1	TRBV27	TRBD2	TGTGCCAGTTCTCCGGGACTAGCAACCAATGAGCAGTTCTTC	CASSPGLATNEQFF
NA	TRBJ1-2	TRBV20-1	NA	TGCAGTGCTGCCTATGGCTACACCTTC	CSAAYGYTF
NA	TRBJ2-7	TRBV3-1	NA	TGTGCCAGCAGCCAAGATCTCCAGCGGAGCTCCTACGAGCAGTACTTC	CASSQDLQRSSYEQYF
NA	TRBJ1-1	TRBV19	TRBD1	TGTGCCAGTAGTGAGTGGGACAGGGCCTTCGCTGAAGCTTTCTTT	CASSEWDRAFAEAFF
NA	TRBJ1-1	TRBV6-2/TRBV6-3	NA	TGTGCCAGCAGCCACAGGGTCCGGGGGGAAGCTTTCTTT	CASSHRVRGEAFF
few	TRBJ2-1	TRBV12-3/TRBV12-4	NA	TGTACCAGCAGTTTGTTAACTCTCAATGAGCAGTTCTTC	CTSSLLTLNEQFF
many	TRBJ2-7	TRBV7-2	NA	TGTGCCAGCAGCTTAGGAGGGGACGCTGCGGGAGAGCAGTACTTC	CASSLGGDAAGEQYF
NA	TRBJ2-7	TRBV4-3	TRBD2	TGCGCCAGCAGCCGCGGACTAGCGGTATACGAGCAGTACTTC	CASSRGLAVYEQYF
NA	TRBJ1-4	TRBV15	NA	TGTGCCACCAGCAGAGGACAGAAAAATGAAAAACTGTTTTTT	CATSRGQKNEKLFF
few	TRBJ1-5	TRBV2	NA	TGTGCCAGCAGTACCCCCCCGGGGCAGCCCCAGCATTTT	CASSTPPGQPQHF
few	TRBJ1-3	TRBV19	NA	TGTGCCAGTAGACCCACAGGCAGCACTGGAAACACCATATATTTT	CASRPTGSTGNTIYF
NA	TRBJ2-2	TRBV6-1	TRBD1	TGTGCCAGCAGTGGATCCGGGACAGGGGATACCGGGGAGCTGTTTTTT	CASSGSGTGDTGELFF
NA	TRBJ2-5	TRBV9	TRBD2	TGTGCCAGCAGCGCCGGACTAGCGGGGTATGGGGAGACCCAGTACTTC	CASSAGLAGYGETQYF
NA	TRBJ1-5	TRBV10-1	TRBD1	TGCGCCAGCCATTCGGAGACAGGGGGCAATCAGCCCCAGCATTTT	CASHSETGGNQPQHF
many	TRBJ2-4	TRBV6-5	NA	TGTGCCAGCAGTTACAGGGGCGCGGGCGCTGACATTCAGTACTTC	CASSYRGAGADIQYF
many	TRBJ1-1	TRBV29-1	TRBD1	TGCAGCGTATGCGACAGGGGAGGGACTGAAGCTTTCTTT	CSVCDRGGTEAFF
many	TRBJ2-1	TRBV13	NA	TGTGCCAGCAGCTCACACGGGCCGATCCCCGATGAGCAGTTCTTC	CASSSHGPIPDEQFF
NA	TRBJ2-7	TRBV19	NA	TGTGCCAGTAGTGAAGGGGATTCCGCGGGAAGATCCTACGAGCAGTACTTC	CASSEGDSAGRSYEQYF
NA	TRBJ1-3	TRBV5-6	TRBD1	TGTGCCAGCAGCTTTGGGACAGGAGGATTCTCTGGAAACACCATATATTTT	CASSFGTGGFSGNTIYF
NA	TRBJ2-1	TRBV30	TRBD1	TGTGCCTGGGGACCTGGGACAGTGACATACAATGAGCAGTTCTTC	CAWGPGTVTYNEQFF
few	TRBJ2-1	TRBV11-3	TRBD1	TGTGCCAGCAGCTTCCGGACAGGGGGCGTGAATGAGCAGTTCTTC	CASSFRTGGVNEQFF
NA	TRBJ2-4	TRBV7-9	NA	TGTGCCAGCAGCCAACCCCTCAGGGGGGGGGCCAAAAACATTCAGTACTTC	CASSQPLRGGAKNIQYF
NA	TRBJ2-1	TRBV2	TRBD1	TGTGCCAGCAGTCCCAGACAGGGGAGTGAGCAGTTCTTC	CASSPRQGSEQFF
NA	TRBJ1-2	TRBV4-3	NA	TGCGCCAGCAGCCAAGATTGGGCAGTTAGCTACTATGGCTACACCTTC	CASSQDWAVSYYGYTF
once	TRBJ2-7	TRBV9	TRBD1	TGTGCCAGCAGCTCAACGCCGGGACAGGTCTACGAGCAGTACTTC	CASSSTPGQVYEQYF
NA	TRBJ1-4	TRBV7-2	NA	TGTGCCAGCAGCTTAGCGTCGCAGGGTTGGGAAAAACTGTTTTTT	CASSLASQGWEKLFF
NA	TRBJ2-3	TRBV11-2	NA	TGTGCCAGCAGCTTAGCCCTGGACAGTCCATCCACAGATACGCAGTATTTT	CASSLALDSPSTDTQYF
many	TRBJ2-3	TRBV7-2	TRBD2	TGTGCCAGCAGCTTGGGGGGACTAGCAAGCACAGATACGCAGTATTTT	CASSLGGLASTDTQYF
many	TRBJ1-5	TRBV20-1	TRBD1	TGCAGTGCTAGAGAAGTGACAGGGTTGGGCAATCAGCCCCAGCATTTT	CSAREVTGLGNQPQHF
many	TRBJ1-1	TRBV11-1	NA	TGTGCCAGCAGCTTAGGCCGGGGGTTCACTGAAGCTTTCTTT	CASSLGRGFTEAFF